This T cell receptor (beta chain) is from a study of control samples from healthy donors and cancer patients (dated by TCRdb to 2020 to 2021). The library was made by the immunoSEQ multiplex PCR assay. The table was pulled from immuneACCESS by TCRdb, which kept in-frame rearrangements only. Such tables lose some clones; where checked, under half of the loss comes from unresolved V genes, and the rest has no known cause. This sample has about 89,000 clones in its table, and approximately 87% of those were observed once. The leading ten clones occupy approximately 2.1% of the sample. A note on this clone: The specificity of this receptor is unknown. The input lacks base qualities; no much larger clone sits a single base away.

At the junction V is shortened by 0 bases and J by 1 base, with 7 bases in between. From the germline V gene (reference sequence), CDR1 is SGHKS and CDR2 is YYEKEE. The CDR3 contains 14 residues, cysteine and phenylalanine counted. The only DNA kept is the CDR3, 42 bases in frame from the first base. In this chain, TRBV5-5 is recombined with TRBJ1-1; the D region possibly corresponds to TRBD1 (6 bases align). Sequencing was carried out using blood. The sequence was obtained from a woman aged 40 to 50 in good health. The nucleotides read TGTGCCAGCAGCTTGGCACAGGGGAACACTGAAGCTTTCTTT. It specifies CASSLAQGNTEAFF.